The following is a T cell receptor beta chain sequence with its context. No antigen is known for it. This entry comes from a study of T-cell memory formation after mild COVID-19. TCR alpha and TCR beta cDNA libraries carrying sample barcodes and UMIs were produced by 5'RACE using constant-segment primers. One entry per CDR3 protein results from TCRdb running MiXCR on the 5' RACE reads. The data contain about 320,000 distinct CDR3 sequences, about 13% of them singletons. Study observations and caveats: Whether second-wave clones peaking at day 37 were SARS-CoV-2 specific went unconfirmed.

Germline CDR1 is LNHDA and CDR2 is SQIVND (reference sequence). Trimming pared 5 bases from V and 7 bases from J, leaving 12 bases between. This CDR3 spans 13 amino acids. Sequences were obtained from PBMCs or a T cell subset sorted from them (not recorded which). This chain uses TRBV19 with TRBJ1-3; D gene ambiguous. The TCR was taken from a man aged 18 to 29 who had mild COVID-19 (a few samples of this study predate the infection). Cell type and time point are not known. The CDR3 region has the DNA TGTGCCAGTAGTCCCCTGGCCGGGAACACCATATATTTT. It encodes CASSPLAGNTIYF.